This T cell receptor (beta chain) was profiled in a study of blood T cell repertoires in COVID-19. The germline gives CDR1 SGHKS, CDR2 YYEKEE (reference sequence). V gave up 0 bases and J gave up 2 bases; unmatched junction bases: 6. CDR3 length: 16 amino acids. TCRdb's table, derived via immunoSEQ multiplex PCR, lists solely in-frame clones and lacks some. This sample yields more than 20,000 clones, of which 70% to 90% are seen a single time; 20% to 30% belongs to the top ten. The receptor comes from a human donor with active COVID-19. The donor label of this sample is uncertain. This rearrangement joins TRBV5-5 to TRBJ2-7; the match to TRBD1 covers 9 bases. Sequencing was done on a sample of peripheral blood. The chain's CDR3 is CASSLGPGQGTYEQYF. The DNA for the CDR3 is TGTGCCAGCAGCTTGGGGCCGGGACAGGGCACCTACGAGCAGTACTTC.